The clone carrying this TCR beta chain was seen once. Its antigen is as yet unknown. Germline CDR1 and CDR2: SQVTM and ANQGSEA. CDR3 length: 14 residues. Trimming cost V 3 bases and J 0 bases, with 11 bases left between them. This sample is part of a study of T cell responses to AZD1222 COVID-19 vaccine. Overall study findings and caveats: Receipt of two AZD1222 doses was followed by a rise in Spike-specific TCR breadth and depth.

The protocol was immunoSEQ multiplex PCR, while the TCRdb copy is restricted to in-frame clones and leaves out a portion. The table has some 150,000 clones, 94% seen once. The clonotype comes from an adult in good health. This chain joins TRBV29-1 and TRBJ1-1; D is ambiguous. Specimen: peripheral blood, collected on day 0 of AZD1222 vaccination. The CDR3 nucleotides read TGCAGCGTTGACCGAGACGGGCTGAACACTGAAGCTTTCTTT. Amino acid sequence: CSVDRDGLNTEAFF.